One and the same sample provided the 20 T cell receptor beta chains below, sequenced in a study of cytomegalovirus exposure and HLA in healthy donors. The study ran its PCR with 60 Vbeta and 13 Jbeta primers. Using immunoSEQ multiplex PCR, the repertoire was profiled, and TCRdb retains in-frame clones only, with some absent. This table holds about 160,000 clones, roughly four fifths found once. Sample: PBMCs. The receptors originated from a woman between 18 and 29 years old in good health and CMV-seronegative.

V gene TRBV6-5 combines with J gene TRBJ2-5, with 10 bases matching TRBD2. Trimming at V came to 0 bases and at J to 2 bases, leaving 3 bases not matched to a gene. Germline V gene data show CDR1 as MNHEY and CDR2 as SVGAGI. CDR3 length equals 16 residues. CDR3 coding DNA: TGTGCCAGCAGTTACTCGGGAGCGGGGGGGCAAGAGACCCAGTACTTC. This encodes CASSYSGAGGQETQYF.

This clone has a handful of counts. The chain carries TRBV7-9 and TRBJ1-1, with D maybe TRBD1 (5 bases). This CDR3 has 15 amino acids. The V end lost 8 bases, the J end lost 3 bases, and 19 bases lay between the germline ends. Germline CDR1 SEHNR, CDR2 FQNEAQ (reference sequence). This chain's CDR3 is CASSLPSGGDTEAFF. The CDR3 region has the DNA TGTGCCAGCTCGCTACCCTCCGGGGGTGACACTGAAGCTTTCTTT.

The rearrangement links TRBV19 to TRBJ1-1, with D uncertain. The CDR3 is made up of 11 amino acids. Germline V gene lookup returns CDR1 LNHDA and CDR2 SQIVND (reference sequence). The V end was cut by 5 bases, the J end by 7 bases, with 8 bases between. For the CDR3, the DNA is TGTGCCAGTAGTGCCGGACTTGAAGCTTTCTTT. It specifies CASSAGLEAFF.

The rearrangement uses TRBV5-4 and TRBJ2-1; D is ambiguous. Per the germline V gene, CDR1 is SGHNT and CDR2 is YYREEE (reference sequence). The V and J ends lost 3 bases and 0 bases respectively, with 13 bases between them. This CDR3 has 16 amino acids. The CDR3 DNA follows: TGTGCCAGCAGCTCCGCAGTGTTAAGCTCCTACAATGAGCAGTTCTTC. Residues: CASSSAVLSSYNEQFF.

The rearrangement joins TRBV18 to TRBJ1-1, with TRBD1 matching 8 bases. This CDR3 has 15 amino acids. V shed 1 base and J 4 bases; nucleotides not matched to a gene: 5. Germline CDR1 and CDR2: KGHSH and LQKENI. CDR3 amino acids: CASSPRTGQGTEAFF. For the CDR3, the DNA is TGTGCCAGCTCACCACGGACCGGACAGGGCACTGAAGCTTTCTTT. Full variable domain (outside the CDR3, taken from reference TRBV18 and TRBJ1-1): NAGVMQNPRHLVRRRGQEARLRCSPMKGHSHVYWYRQLPEEGLKFMVYLQKENIIDESGMPKERFSAEFPKEGPSILRIQQVVRGDSAAYFCASSPRTGQGTEAFFGQGTRLTVV.

The chain employs TRBV7-2 and TRBJ1-1; 8 bases align to TRBD1. V was clipped by 4 bases and J by 7 bases; unmatched bases: 8. Germline V lookup: CDR1 SGHTA, CDR2 FQGNSA. The CDR3 has 14 residues. As DNA, the CDR3 is TGTGCCAGCAGCTCCCAGGGACAGGCCAGTGAAGCTTTCTTT. This sequence encodes CASSSQGQASEAFF.

The rearrangement uses TRBV2 and TRBJ2-3, with a possible D match to TRBD2 (6 bases). The germline V gene has CDR1 SNHLY and CDR2 FYNNEI. Trimming took off 3 bases at V and 2 bases at J, with 9 bases between the two ends. The CDR3 sequence is 14 residues long. In DNA form, the CDR3 reads TGTGCCAGCAGTGAGGAGGGCCTCACAGATACGCAGTATTTT. Its translation: CASSEEGLTDTQYF.

The chain has TRBV2 and TRBJ1-1; D is undetermined. Germline-derived CDR1 and CDR2 are SNHLY and FYNNEI. The CDR3 extends over 15 amino acids. Between the trimmed V and J ends, which lost 6 bases and 5 bases, there was a span of 19 bases. The CDR3 sequence is CASRSPGFDQTEAFF. CDR3 DNA: TGTGCCAGCAGATCGCCGGGTTTTGATCAGACTGAAGCTTTCTTT.

The sample holds a few counts of this clone. The chain carries TRBV5-4 and TRBJ1-1, with unresolved D. CDR1 SGHNT and CDR2 YYREEE come from the germline V gene (reference sequence). This CDR3 is 15 amino acids long. V lost 6 bases, J lost 7 bases, and 22 bases lay in between. The CDR3 here is CASNNLARGISEAFF. Written as DNA, the CDR3 is TGTGCCAGCAACAATTTGGCTCGGGGTATCAGTGAAGCTTTCTTT. Full variable domain (remainder filled in from reference TRBV5-4 and TRBJ1-1): ETGVTQSPTHLIKTRGQQVTLRCSSQSGHNTVSWYQQALGQGPQFIFQYYREEENGRGNFPPRFSGLQFPNYSSELNVNALELDDSALYLCASNNLARGISEAFFGQGTRLTVV.

The V and J genes are TRBV15 and TRBJ2-6, with 8 positions matching TRBD1. This CDR3 has 21 residues. After removal of 0 bases from V and 2 bases from J, the junction contained 15 bases not matched to a gene. Per germline, CDR1 LNHNV and CDR2 YYDKDF (reference sequence). The CDR3 reads CATSRDRGRAGGLAGANVLTF. The CDR3 DNA reads TGTGCCACCAGCAGAGATCGCGGACGAGCAGGGGGCTTGGCTGGGGCCAACGTCCTGACTTTC.

The V call is TRBV13, the J call TRBJ2-7; the match to TRBD2 covers 10 bases. Germline V gene lookup returns CDR1 PRHDT and CDR2 FYEKMQ (reference sequence). The length of the CDR3 is 20 residues. Trimming at V came to 5 bases and at J to 3 bases, leaving 22 bases not matched to a gene. The CDR3 sequence: CASSLTPTFTGTSAYYEQYF. The CDR3 DNA reads as TGTGCCAGCAGCCTAACTCCCACCTTTACCGGGACTAGCGCCTACTACGAGCAGTACTTC.

The chain is built from TRBV2 and TRBJ2-1; 7 bases are a match to TRBD2. Germline CDR1 is SNHLY and CDR2 is FYNNEI. V dropped 6 bases and J dropped 0; count of bases not matched to a gene: 5. The CDR3 runs to 15 residues. The CDR3 here is CASRPSGVSYNEQFF. CDR3 DNA sequence: TGTGCCAGCAGGCCTAGCGGAGTCTCCTACAATGAGCAGTTCTTC.

This clone was observed a single time. This chain joins TRBV18 and TRBJ2-5; 7 nucleotides line up with TRBD1. Trimming at V came to 3 bases and at J to 3 bases, leaving 1 base not matched to a gene. The germline V gene has CDR1 KGHSH and CDR2 LQKENI. This CDR3 region has 13 residues. In DNA form, the CDR3 reads TGTGCCAGCTCACCCGACAGGGAAGAGACCCAGTACTTC. This translates into CASSPDREETQYF.

J is TRBJ2-1 and V is TRBV7-8; TRBD1 might be the D (6 bases). Germline CDR1 and CDR2: SGHVS and FQNEAQ. With 1 base removed from V and 7 bases from J, the gap between germline ends came to 14 bases. This CDR3 contains 15 residues. The chain's CDR3 is CASSLVSRGVNEQFF. The CDR3, as DNA: TGTGCCAGCAGCTTAGTCTCCAGGGGTGTAAATGAGCAGTTCTTC. The variable domain in full, completed from reference TRBV7-8 and TRBJ2-1, reads GAGVSQSPRYKVAKRGQDVALRCDPISGHVSLFWYQQALGQGPEFLTYFQNEAQLDKSGLPSDRFFAERPEGSVSTLKIQRTQQEDSAVYLCASSLVSRGVNEQFFGPGTRLTVL.

J is TRBJ2-7 and V is TRBV18, with TRBD2 matching 10 bases. Germline values: CDR1 KGHSH, CDR2 LQKENI. V was clipped by 6 bases and J by 0 bases; unmatched bases: 5. The CDR3 spans 15 residues. The CDR3 region has the DNA TGTGCCAGCTCGGATTTAGCGGGAGGCTCCTACGAGCAGTACTTC. Amino acids: CASSDLAGGSYEQYF.

The chain employs TRBV7-8 and TRBJ2-7, with D maybe TRBD2 (6 bases). The CDR3 has 15 amino acids. Per germline, CDR1 SGHVS and CDR2 FQNEAQ. The V end lost 2 bases, the J end lost 4 bases, and 15 bases lay between the germline ends. CDR3 amino acids: CASSLPGLRLYEQYF. CDR3 nucleotides: TGTGCCAGCAGCTTACCGGGACTCCGTCTGTACGAGCAGTACTTC.

This chain connects TRBV9 to TRBJ2-3; D might be TRBD1 (6 bases). Germline V CDR1 and CDR2: SGDLS, YYNGEE. The CDR3 extends over 15 amino acids. The V gene lost 3 bases and the J gene lost 0 bases, with 11 bases spanning the gap. DNA of the CDR3: TGTGCCAGCAGCGGGGGACAAGCTAGCACAGATACGCAGTATTTT. Its translation is CASSGGQASTDTQYF.

The chain combines TRBV18 with TRBJ1-1; possible D gene TRBD1, 5 bases. Per the germline V gene, CDR1 is KGHSH and CDR2 is LQKENI. The CDR3 length is 16 residues. Deletions cut 0 bases from V and 0 bases from J, with 11 bases between. The CDR3 coding sequence is TGTGCCAGCTCACCACCGTCGGGCAGGGTGAACACTGAAGCTTTCTTT. Amino acid sequence: CASSPPSGRVNTEAFF.

The gene calls are TRBV30 and TRBJ1-4; TRBD1 matches 8 bases. Germline assignment: CDR1 GTSNPN and CDR2 SVGIG (reference sequence). This CDR3 spans 14 amino acids. With V trimmed by 5 bases and J by 5 bases, 7 bases remained unmatched. CDR3 nucleotides: TGTGCCTGGGAAGACAGGGGTCGAAATGAAAAACTGTTTTTT. Amino acids: CAWEDRGRNEKLFF. Based on the CDR3 plus reference TRBV30 and TRBJ1-4, the full variable domain is SQTIHQWPATLVQPVGSPLSLECTVEGTSNPNLYWYRQAAGRGLQLLFYSVGIGQISSEVPQNLSASRPQDRQFILSSKKLLLSDSGFYLCAWEDRGRNEKLFFGSGTQLSVL.

The rearrangement links TRBV9 to TRBJ2-1, with TRBD2 matching 10 bases. J was trimmed by 7 bases and V by 3 bases; bases with no gene match: 10. This CDR3 spans 16 amino acids. The germline CDR1 and CDR2 sequences are SGDLS and YYNGEE. The CDR3 sequence is CASSELGLASTNEQFF. CDR3 nucleotide sequence: TGTGCCAGCAGCGAACTGGGACTAGCGAGCACAAATGAGCAGTTCTTC.